This T cell receptor (beta chain) comes out of a study of OX40 agonist ivuxolimab in advanced cancers. Study findings and constraints: The study found that CD8+ T cells averaged more expanded clones than CD4+. It was also the case that some nonresponders had low normalized T-cell clonal expansion. At 0.1 to 3.0 mg/kg, CD4+ and CD8+ blood T cells expanded clonally by week 6.

About this clone: Antigen unknown.

Per the germline V gene, CDR1 is ENHRY and CDR2 is SYGVKD. V gave up 0 bases and J gave up 4 bases; unmatched junction bases: 4. The length of the CDR3 is 17 residues. Data came from immunoSEQ multiplex PCR; TCRdb stores just in-frame clones and leaves some out. The sample includes 65,000 to 75,000 clones, about nine tenths of them seen just once. The clonotype comes from an adult with an advanced solid tumor such as melanoma, head and neck, liver or kidney cancer. The sample consisted of CD4+ or CD8+ T cells sorted from blood, taken in a trial of the OX40 agonist ivuxolimab. The chain links TRBV10-3 to TRBJ1-5; 12 nucleotides line up with TRBD1. This CDR3 is CAISESGTGGGNQPQHF. In DNA, the CDR3 is TGTGCCATCAGTGAGTCGGGGACAGGGGGCGGGAATCAGCCCCAGCATTTT.